This TCR beta chain is drawn from a study of T cell repertoires in cytomegalovirus infection (dated by TCRdb to about 2019). At the level of the whole study: Donor HLA type was relevant to the analysis, because carriage of CMV infection together with the matching HLA type was indicated by public TCR beta signatures.

The sequencer listed for this sample is Illumina HiSeq 1500. The public sequencing data were trimmed at Q25 with fastp and processed into clonotypes with MiXCR by TCRdb, which kept only in-frame beta chains. Each CDR3 protein gets just one entry, which takes the most common genes and DNA from the rows behind it. This sample lists some 200,000 distinct CDR3 sequences; roughly a fifth were detected once. In total, the top ten clones hold less than 3% of the sample. With regard to this clonotype: Its binding antigen is unknown. Base qualities were left out, and no much larger clone turns up one base away.

Broader findings and caveats from the paper: In the ex vivo response, HLA-C-restricted CMV-specific TCR beta clonotypes were dominant, and in two of eight donors the single most frequent clonotype came from this HLA-C-restricted group. In both this cohort and an independent cohort of 350 to 400 donors, the cumulative frequency of public TCR beta family members distinguished carriers of CMV infection plus the relevant HLA type.

Sample: PBMCs. The origin of this receptor is a human donor in good health (CMV status not recorded). Some clones in this sample may be carry-over from other donors' samples.

The sequenced DNA is TGTGCCAGTAGTATAAGTATATTCTTGGCAGCCAATCAGCCCCAGCATTTT. Translated, it reads CASSISIFLAANQPQHF. This sequence uses TRBV19 and TRBJ1-5, with the D gene uncertain. Inclusive of the bounding cysteine and phenylalanine, the CDR3 is 17 residues long. Just CDR3 DNA is preserved here, 51 bases in frame from base 1. CDR1 LNHDA and CDR2 SQIVND are derived from the germline V gene (reference sequence). Between the V and J ends, shortened by 2 bases and 3 bases respectively, the junction contains 17 bases.